Following are 12 T cell receptor beta chains from one sample sequenced in a study of neurological immune-mediated disorders. As to time point: longitudinal time-point 2. TCRdb itself ran the 5' RACE reads through MiXCR, one entry per CDR3 protein. Of about 80,000 distinct CDR3 sequences in the sample, almost 6% were seen once. Sequencing was done on a sample of PBMCs. These receptors were collected from a woman aged 55 to 70 with multiple sclerosis.

At least ten counts were recorded for this clonotype. The chain couples TRBV5-1 to TRBJ1-1; TRBD1 aligns across 8 bases. The V gene's germline CDR1 is SGHRS and CDR2 YFSETQ. This CDR3 comprises 16 residues. V was clipped by 2 bases and J by 0 bases; unmatched bases: 6. CDR3 region: CASSLAGTGLNTEAFF. In DNA, the CDR3 is TGCGCCAGCAGCTTAGCCGGGACAGGCTTGAACACTGAAGCTTTCTTT. The variable domain in full, completed from reference TRBV5-1 and TRBJ1-1, reads KAGVTQTPRYLIKTRGQQVTLSCSPISGHRSVSWYQQTPGQGLQFLFEYFSETQRNKGNFPGRFSGRQFSNSRSEMNVSTLELGDSALYLCASSLAGTGLNTEAFFGQGTRLTVV.

This clonotype was counted at least ten times. This chain uses TRBV5-1 with TRBJ2-7; D not certain. The germline CDR1 and CDR2 sequences are SGHRS and YFSETQ. The V end was cut by 0 bases, the J end by 0 bases, with 10 bases between. CDR3 size: 15 residues. The CDR3 DNA sequence: TGCGCCAGCAGCTTGGACAGTCCCAGCTCCTACGAGCAGTACTTC. Its protein product is CASSLDSPSSYEQYF.

On this clonotype itself: This may stem from a read error, because a much larger clone lies one nucleotide away. V usage is TRBV2 and J usage is TRBJ1-6; TRBD1 is a possible D gene (6 bases). Trimming pared 8 bases from V and 7 bases from J, leaving 15 bases between. CDR1 and CDR2 (germline): SNHLY, FYNNEI. The length of the CDR3 is 14 residues. DNA for the CDR3: TGTGCCAGCGGCCCCAGGGGAAGGAATTCACCCCTCCACTTT. Protein: CASGPRGRNSPLHF.

The chain joins TRBV2 to TRBJ2-7; no clear D gene. Trimming stripped 1 base from V and 9 bases from J, with 13 bases between. The V gene's germline CDR1 is SNHLY and CDR2 FYNNEI. This CDR3 region has 13 residues. The CDR3 nucleotides read TGTGCCAGCAGTGAAGGCCCGACTGGCGCGCAGTACTTC. Protein product: CASSEGPTGAQYF.

This clonotype was detected many times. The chain joins TRBV5-1 to TRBJ2-2; no reliable D call. The V end was cut by 5 bases, the J end by 2 bases, with 10 bases between. This CDR3 has 14 amino acids. Germline V lookup: CDR1 SGHRS, CDR2 YFSETQ. The CDR3 DNA follows: TGCGCCAGCAGGATGACACCAAACACCGGGGAGCTGTTTTTT. Protein product: CASRMTPNTGELFF.

This clonotype occurred many times. The chain carries TRBV24-1 and TRBJ2-7, with D unclear. V dropped 4 bases and J dropped 1 base, with 7 bases sitting between them. The V gene's germline CDR1 is KGHDR and CDR2 SFDVKD. CDR3 length: 13 amino acids. CDR3 nucleotides: TGTGCCACCAGTGAATCCGGGTCCTACGAGCAGTACTTC. Protein sequence: CATSESGSYEQYF.

This clonotype has a count of ten or more. V and J are TRBV12-3 or TRBV12-4 and TRBJ2-3, with TRBD2 identical over 7 bases. J lost 3 bases, V lost 0 bases, and 9 bases had no gene match. The CDR3 sequence is 17 residues long. The CDR3 is CASSLARTSSLTDTQYF. CDR3 in DNA: TGTGCCAGCAGTTTAGCCAGGACTAGTTCCCTGACAGATACGCAGTATTTT.

This clonotype has at least ten counts. This chain joins TRBV29-1 and TRBJ1-6, with D tentatively TRBD1 (5 bases). The CDR3 consists of 14 residues. From germline, CDR1 is SQVTM and CDR2 ANQGSEA. V lost 6 bases to trimming and J lost 7 bases, with 16 bases between them. The CDR3 DNA reads as TGCAGCGTCGCTTTTTCAGGGACCAATTCACCCCTCCACTTT. The encoded protein is CSVAFSGTNSPLHF. The whole variable domain, remainder taken from reference TRBV29-1 and TRBJ1-6, is SAVISQKPSRDICQRGTSLTIQCQVDSQVTMMFWYRQQPGQSLTLIATANQGSEATYESGFVIDKFPISRPNLTFSTLTVSNMSPEDSSIYLCSVAFSGTNSPLHFGNGTRLTVT.

There are many counts of this clonotype. V gene TRBV5-1 combines with J gene TRBJ1-3; 8 nucleotides line up with TRBD1. The CDR3 sequence is 14 residues long. V trimming: 0 bases; J trimming: 8 bases; junction bases outside the gene matches: 4. CDR1 and CDR2 from the germline V gene are SGHRS and YFSETQ. This chain's CDR3 is CASSLAGGADTIYF. The CDR3 DNA is TGCGCCAGCAGCTTGGCAGGGGGCGCGGACACCATATATTTT.

This clonotype was recorded many times. V is TRBV6-5 and J is TRBJ2-1; D ambiguous. Between the trimmed V and J ends, which lost 6 bases and 7 bases, there was a span of 16 bases. This CDR3 has 14 amino acids. Germline lookup yields CDR1 MNHEY and CDR2 SVGAGI. The CDR3 protein is CASSPDPSRNEQFF. CDR3 DNA: TGTGCCAGCAGCCCGGACCCCAGCCGGAATGAGCAGTTCTTC.

The V gene is TRBV6-5, the J gene TRBJ1-6; 7 bases fit TRBD1. Germline V lookup: CDR1 MNHEY, CDR2 SVGAGI. The trim removed 6 bases at V and 0 bases at J, leaving 2 bases unmatched. This CDR3 comprises 15 residues. This CDR3 is CASRRDSSYNSPLHF. DNA of the CDR3: TGTGCCAGCAGACGGGACAGCTCCTATAATTCACCCCTCCACTTT.

This clonotype was counted many times. The V and J genes are TRBV5-1 and TRBJ1-1; D perhaps matches TRBD1 (5 bases). CDR1 is SGHRS, CDR2 YFSETQ, per germline. Trimming removed 7 bases at V and 3 bases at J, with 13 bases between. This CDR3 has 13 residues. Here the CDR3 DNA reads TGCGCCAGCTCTAGGGGTCGTGACACTGAAGCTTTCTTT. This encodes CASSRGRDTEAFF.